The rows below give T cell receptor beta chains drawn from one sample of a study of blood T cell repertoires in COVID-19. Clones were sequenced by immunoSEQ multiplex PCR, and TCRdb holds only the in-frame ones, with some missing. The sample yields approximately 280,000 clones, around nine tenths seen once. The sequencing input was PBMCs or T cells enriched from blood (not recorded which). The receptors come from a woman aged 40 to 50 who had recovered from COVID-19. Each CDR3 is given with its conserved first and last residue. Each record gives: clone size, D gene, J gene, V gene, CDR3 DNA, CDR3 protein. The D gene is left open where the match is weak. Rows give clone size only sometimes, using once, few, many, or a class for an expanded clone.

.,TRBD1,TRBJ1-6,TRBV30,TGTGCCTGGAGCAGACAGGGGGTTTCACCCCTCCACTTT,CAWSRQGVSPLHF
.,TRBD1,TRBJ1-5,TRBV7-8,TGTGCCAGCAGCCAAGGGACAGCCCATAGCAATCAGCCCCAGCATTTT,CASSQGTAHSNQPQHF
few,.,TRBJ1-2,TRBV27,TGTGCCAGCAGTCCCCAGGGGTCGACTGTGGGCTACACCTTC,CASSPQGSTVGYTF
.,.,TRBJ2-5,TRBV5-1,TGCGCCAGCAGCTCCGGGGCTCGGGAGGAGACCCAGTACTTC,CASSSGAREETQYF
.,.,TRBJ1-1,TRBV6-2/TRBV6-3,TGTGCCAGCAGTACCTGGCGGGGACGGACTGAAGCTTTCTTT,CASSTWRGRTEAFF
.,TRBD2,TRBJ2-7,TRBV28,TGTGCCAGCAGTTCGGACCCGGGACTAGCGAACGAGCAGTACTTC,CASSSDPGLANEQYF
.,.,TRBJ2-1,TRBV21-1,TGTGCCAGCAGCAAAGCGCTGGGGACAGGGCCCTCCTACAATGAGCAGTTCTTC,CASSKALGTGPSYNEQFF
.,.,TRBJ2-7,TRBV19,TGTGCCAGTAGTATTATCAGCCAGGCCGTGGGTTACGAGCAGTACTTC,CASSIISQAVGYEQYF
once,TRBD1,TRBJ1-2,TRBV6-5,TGTGCCAGCAGTTCGGAAGGGACAGGGTGGGCTACCTTC,CASSSEGTGWATF
.,.,TRBJ1-5,TRBV28,TGTGCCAGCAGCCCACTTCGAGGCGGGGGCCAGCCCCAGCATTTT,CASSPLRGGGQPQHF
.,.,TRBJ1-1,TRBV5-6,TGTGCCAGCAGCCCCTCCAGGGCCAAAATTGAAGCTTTCTTT,CASSPSRAKIEAFF
.,.,TRBJ2-5,TRBV5-1,TGCGCCAGCAGCAAGAATGTGCCGGGTCCCCAAGAGACCCAGTACTTC,CASSKNVPGPQETQYF
.,TRBD2,TRBJ2-1,TRBV28,TGTGCCAGCAAGGGTAGCGGGAGGGCCTACAATGAGCAGTTCTTC,CASKGSGRAYNEQFF
few,.,TRBJ1-5,TRBV28,TGTGCCAGCACGGGGACATTTACCCCCGGGACCAATCAGCCCCAGCATTTT,CASTGTFTPGTNQPQHF
few,TRBD2,TRBJ2-7,TRBV28,TGTGCCAGCAGTTTGCGGTCGGGAGGATACGAGCAGTACTTC,CASSLRSGGYEQYF
.,TRBD2,TRBJ2-1,TRBV27,TGTGCCAGCAGTAAGTGGGGACGGGAGGTGAATGAGCAGTTCTTC,CASSKWGREVNEQFF
.,.,TRBJ2-5,TRBV11-1,TGTGCCAGCAGCTTTGGCAACTTAGGGGGCCAAGAGACCCAGTACTTC,CASSFGNLGGQETQYF
.,.,TRBJ1-1,TRBV7-8,TGTGCCAGCAGCACACCGGGGGGGTACACTGAAGCTTTCTTT,CASSTPGGYTEAFF
.,.,TRBJ2-1,TRBV28,TGTGCCGCTATCGGGACAAATTACAATGAGCAGTTCTTC,CAAIGTNYNEQFF
.,TRBD2,TRBJ2-7,TRBV2,TGTGCCAGCAACCCTAGCGGGAACGAGCAGTACTTC,CASNPSGNEQYF
.,.,TRBJ1-1,TRBV7-9,TGTGCCAGCAGCCCCCCGGTGGGGCGGACTGAAGCTTTCTTT,CASSPPVGRTEAFF
once,.,TRBJ1-1,TRBV7-2,TGTGCCAGCAGCACCCATCAGAAGAACACTGAAGCTTTCTTT,CASSTHQKNTEAFF
.,.,TRBJ2-3,TRBV7-9,TGTGCCAGCAGCCGCCATACAGGGTTGAGGGAGCTCCCCGCAGATACGCAGTATTTT,CASSRHTGLRELPADTQYF
.,.,TRBJ1-2,TRBV5-1,TGCGCCAGCAAGAAAGGGGGTGCCTATGGCTACACCTTC,CASKKGGAYGYTF
.,.,TRBJ2-7,TRBV5-8,TGTGCCAGCAGCATTACAGGGTTCCACGAGCAGTACTTC,CASSITGFHEQYF
.,.,TRBJ2-7,TRBV28,TGTGCCAGCAGGTCGGGGGCCTACGAGCAGTACTTC,CASRSGAYEQYF
.,TRBD1,TRBJ1-2,TRBV6-5,TGTGCCAGCACAAAGGACAGGGCTTATGGCTACACCTTC,CASTKDRAYGYTF